One sample yielded the 26 T cell receptor beta chains listed below, sequenced in a study of blood T cell repertoires in COVID-19. Sequencing used immunoSEQ multiplex PCR; TCRdb keeps in-frame clones, though not all of them. Found here are 150,000 to 200,000 clones, approximately 89% of them singletons; the top ten hold 2% to 3%. The sequencing input was peripheral blood. These receptors came from a man aged 35 to 55 with active or convalescent COVID-19.

This chain uses TRBV5-4 with TRBJ1-1; 8 positions match TRBD1. V dropped 4 bases and J dropped 6; count of bases not matched to a gene: 8. This CDR3 is 14 amino acids long. Germline-derived CDR1 and CDR2 are SGHNT and YYREEE (reference sequence). The CDR3 protein is CASSPTGVRAEAFF. CDR3 coding DNA: TGTGCCAGCAGCCCGACAGGGGTAAGGGCTGAAGCTTTCTTT.

This clone was seen a handful of times. V usage is TRBV6-1 and J usage is TRBJ1-4, with D perhaps matching TRBD1 (5 bases). This CDR3 comprises 15 residues. CDR1 and CDR2 (germline): MNHNS, SASEGT. With 2 bases removed from V and 3 bases from J, the gap between germline ends came to 10 bases. CDR3 sequence (DNA): TGTGCCAGCAGTGAATCAGGGCGGCCTAATGAAAAACTGTTTTTT. Translating it yields CASSESGRPNEKLFF.

This chain joins TRBV10-3 and TRBJ2-3; a weak D match, TRBD1 (6 bases). The CDR3 totals 16 residues. Looked up from germline, CDR1 is ENHRY and CDR2 is SYGVKD. Trimming stripped 1 base from V and 2 bases from J, with 13 bases between. The CDR3 spells CAISELVTGTTDTQYF. The CDR3 coding sequence is TGTGCCATCAGTGAGTTGGTAACAGGGACCACAGATACGCAGTATTTT.

The chain carries TRBV10-2 and TRBJ2-2; TRBD1 agrees at 7 bases. Germline CDR1 reads WSHSY; CDR2 reads SAAADI. Losses at the gene ends were 6 bases for V and 6 bases for J; bases not matched to a gene: 4. The CDR3 covers 13 residues. The CDR3: CASRRQGAGELFF. The CDR3 nucleotides are TGCGCCAGCAGACGACAGGGCGCCGGGGAGCTGTTTTTT.

The chain joins TRBV18 to TRBJ1-1; D remains unclear. Germline V gives CDR1 KGHSH, CDR2 LQKENI. The CDR3 has 13 residues. Between the trimmed V and J ends, which lost 3 bases and 0 bases, there was a span of 5 bases. This CDR3 reads CASSPRVNTEAFF. The CDR3 bases are TGTGCCAGCTCACCGAGGGTGAACACTGAAGCTTTCTTT.

This clone was observed a handful of times. The rearrangement joins TRBV30 to TRBJ2-7; no reliable D call. Germline CDR1 reads GTSNPN; CDR2 reads SVGIG (reference sequence). The CDR3 loop spans 12 amino acids. V dropped 2 bases and J dropped 3 bases, with 8 bases sitting between them. CDR3 residues: CAWSPGSYEQYF. The CDR3 DNA follows: TGTGCCTGGAGTCCAGGAAGCTACGAGCAGTACTTC.

The V gene is TRBV5-4, the J gene TRBJ2-1; 8 bases are a match to TRBD1. The germline gives CDR1 SGHNT, CDR2 YYREEE (reference sequence). V lost 0 bases, J lost 6 bases, and 20 bases stayed unmatched. This CDR3 contains 20 residues. For the CDR3, the DNA is TGTGCCAGCAGCTTGGGGATAGGCGGGGTTGGTCAGGGGGCGAGCAATGAGCAGTTCTTC. Translating gives CASSLGIGGVGQGASNEQFF.

The CDR3 sequence: CSTLGQGKPEAFF. For the CDR3, the DNA is TGCAGCACGCTAGGACAGGGGAAACCTGAAGCTTTCTTT. This chain joins TRBV29-1 and TRBJ1-1; the match to TRBD1 covers 9 bases. Germline CDR1 reads SQVTM; CDR2 reads ANQGSEA. The CDR3 totals 13 residues. After removal of 8 bases from V and 6 bases from J, the junction contained 10 bases not matched to a gene.

V and J are TRBV6-5 and TRBJ1-4; tentatively, D is TRBD1 (6 bases). Trimming shortened V by 4 bases and J by 8 bases, and 8 bases separated the two germline ends. This CDR3 is built from 12 residues. The germline V gene encodes CDR1 MNHEY and CDR2 SVGAGI. CDR3 protein: CASSLDREKLFF. CDR3 in DNA: TGTGCCAGCAGTTTGGACAGAGAAAAACTGTTTTTT.

J is TRBJ1-2 and V is TRBV23-1, with TRBD1 matching 7 bases. TRBV23-1 is treated as an ORF (open reading frame) with a function not yet certain. With V trimmed by 2 bases and J by 8 bases, 11 bases remained unmatched. CDR3 length: 15 amino acids. CDR3 amino acids: CASSQPGQQSRGYTF. CDR3 coding DNA: TGCGCCAGCAGTCAACCGGGACAGCAGTCCCGGGGCTACACCTTC.

Comment on this clone: At one end the junction does not follow the germline gene, possibly because of a read error. The V gene is TRBV9, the J gene TRBJ2-7; 10 bases fit TRBD1. Germline lookup yields CDR1 SGDLS and CDR2 YYNGEE. The CDR3 has 14 residues. CDR3 in amino acids: CASSETGGSHEQYF. CDR3 bases: TGTGCCAGCAGCGAGACAGGGGGCTCCCACGAGCAGTACTTC.

The J gene is TRBJ1-2, the V gene TRBV11-2; D possibly corresponds to TRBD1 (6 bases). V dropped 1 base and J dropped 4 bases, with 22 bases sitting between them. The germline V gene encodes CDR1 SGHAT and CDR2 FQNNGV. This CDR3 spans 18 amino acids. CDR3 nucleotide sequence: TGTGCCAGCAGCTTAGCAGCCAGGGGCCAAGCCAATGGCTATGGCTACACCTTC. This encodes CASSLAARGQANGYGYTF.

J is TRBJ2-5 and V is TRBV3-1 (or the pseudogene TRBV3-2); TRBD1 matches at 10 bases. Germline V gives CDR1 LGHDT, CDR2 YNNKEL (reference sequence). This CDR3 is 16 amino acids long. V was clipped by 1 base and J by 3 bases; unmatched bases: 5. Here the CDR3 reads CASSQVRDRGEETQYF. The CDR3 region has the DNA TGTGCCAGCAGCCAAGTCCGGGACAGGGGCGAAGAGACCCAGTACTTC.

The gene calls are TRBV3-1 (or the pseudogene TRBV3-2) and TRBJ2-2; 7 nucleotides line up with TRBD2. With 2 bases clipped from V and 4 bases from J, the junction kept 4 bases outside the gene matches. This CDR3 spans 15 amino acids. Germline-derived CDR1 and CDR2 are LGHDT and YNNKEL (reference sequence). The CDR3 nucleotides are TGTGCCAGCAGCCAAACAAGCGGGATCACCGGGGAGCTGTTTTTT. Residues: CASSQTSGITGELFF.

This clone was recorded only once. Distinct nucleotide sequences in the sample also encode this CDR3. This chain connects TRBV5-4 to TRBJ1-4; D is possibly TRBD1 (6 bases). Trimming pared 0 bases from V and 4 bases from J, leaving 7 bases between. This CDR3 is 14 amino acids long. Germline CDR1 SGHNT, CDR2 YYREEE (reference sequence). Here the CDR3 DNA reads TGTGCCAGCAGCTTGGGGGGGCTTAATGAAAAACTGTTTTTT. Its translation: CASSLGGLNEKLFF.

The chain couples TRBV24-1 to TRBJ1-1, with 7 nucleotides matching TRBD1. V shed 2 bases, J shed 6 bases, and the junction held 2 bases outside the gene matches. Germline V CDR1 and CDR2: KGHDR, SFDVKD. CDR3 size: 13 residues. This CDR3 reads CATSDWDSSEAFF. CDR3 coding DNA: TGTGCCACCAGTGATTGGGACAGTTCTGAAGCTTTCTTT.

This sequence joins TRBV30 and TRBJ1-2; 11 bases align to TRBD1. Germline CDR1 reads GTSNPN; CDR2 reads SVGIG (reference sequence). The CDR3 spans 14 residues. After removal of 2 bases from V and 7 bases from J, the junction contained 6 bases not matched to a gene. CDR3 sequence: CAWSSGTGGIGYTF. DNA of the CDR3: TGTGCCTGGAGTTCCGGGACAGGGGGAATTGGCTACACCTTC.

This clone was observed once. The V call is TRBV10-2, the J call TRBJ2-7; D possibly corresponds to TRBD2 (6 bases). The V and J ends lost 6 bases and 0 bases respectively, with 15 bases between them. Germline CDR1 reads WSHSY; CDR2 reads SAAADI. The CDR3 extends over 15 amino acids. The CDR3 loop is CASRHAGSGSYEQYF. CDR3 DNA sequence: TGCGCCAGCAGGCACGCGGGGTCGGGCTCCTACGAGCAGTACTTC.

J is TRBJ2-2 and V is TRBV18; 9 bases match TRBD1. V was pared by 4 bases and J by 5 bases, with 5 bases of the junction left unmatched. The CDR3 has 15 amino acids. CDR1 and CDR2 from the germline V gene are KGHSH and LQKENI. CDR3 coding DNA: TGTGCCAGCTCACTGGGACAGGGAGGAACCGGGGAGCTGTTTTTT. It translates to CASSLGQGGTGELFF.

The rearrangement joins TRBV7-8 to TRBJ1-2, with a weak D call TRBD1 (5 bases). Germline CDR1 and CDR2: SGHVS and FQNEAQ. CDR3 length: 14 residues. Trimming stripped 3 bases from V and 3 bases from J, with 11 bases between. The CDR3 region is CASSFREGDYGYTF. CDR3 nucleotides: TGTGCCAGCAGCTTTAGGGAAGGGGACTATGGCTACACCTTC.

The chain is built from TRBV28 and TRBJ1-2; a possible D gene is TRBD1 (6 bases). The CDR3 extends over 12 amino acids. In germline, CDR1 is MDHEN, CDR2 SYDVKM. Trimming took off 4 bases at V and 7 bases at J, with 10 bases between the two ends. DNA for the CDR3: TGTGCCAGCAGTTACAGGGTCGGTGGCTACACCTTC. Protein: CASSYRVGGYTF.

V is TRBV2 and J is TRBJ1-2; D is possibly TRBD1 (5 bases). The CDR3 contains 12 residues. Trimming shortened V by 5 bases and J by 14 bases, and 18 bases separated the two germline ends. CDR1 SNHLY and CDR2 FYNNEI come from the germline V gene. The CDR3 reads CASSPYDSFGTF. The CDR3 bases are TGTGCCAGCAGTCCTTACGACAGCTTCGGTACCTTC. The full variable domain, with the rest looked up from reference TRBV2 and TRBJ1-2, is EPEVTQTPSHQVTQMGQEVILRCVPISNHLYFYWYRQILGQKVEFLVSFYNNEISEKSEIFDDQFSVERPDGSNFTLKIRSTKLEDSAMYFCASSPYDSFGTFGSGTRLTVV.

The V call is TRBV30, the J call TRBJ1-5, with D possibly matching TRBD1 (5 bases). Germline loops: CDR1 GTSNPN, CDR2 SVGIG (reference sequence). This CDR3 region has 13 residues. Trimming shortened V by 5 bases and J by 1 base, and 9 bases separated the two germline ends. CDR3 bases: TGTGCCTGGGCCGGGGGGAGCAATCAGCCCCAGCATTTT. This sequence encodes CAWAGGSNQPQHF.

The chain links TRBV28 to TRBJ1-2; possible D gene TRBD1, 6 bases. The CDR3 sequence is 15 residues long. Per germline, CDR1 MDHEN and CDR2 SYDVKM. Deletions cut 3 bases from V and 2 bases from J, with 13 bases between. CDR3 sequence (DNA): TGTGCCAGCAGTTTTTCGGGGACACCGAACTATGGCTACACCTTC. Its translation: CASSFSGTPNYGYTF.

This chain uses TRBV9 with TRBJ1-3; no clear D. The germline V gene has CDR1 SGDLS and CDR2 YYNGEE. The V end was cut by 0 bases, the J end by 4 bases, with 8 bases between. This CDR3 is built from 14 residues. Here the CDR3 reads CASSVGAGGNTIYF. CDR3 nucleotide sequence: TGTGCCAGCAGCGTAGGGGCGGGGGGAAACACCATATATTTT.

This chain connects TRBV27 to TRBJ2-1; the D gene is possibly TRBD2 (5 bases). Germline V CDR1 and CDR2: MNHEY, SMNVEV (reference sequence). Trimming left V 6 bases short and J 2 bases short, with 14 bases between. The CDR3 has 15 residues. The CDR3 DNA reads TGTGCCAGCAGAAGCATAAGCGGTACCTACAATGAGCAGTTCTTC. Its translation: CASRSISGTYNEQFF.